This T cell receptor (beta chain) stems from a study of shared clonotypes between healthy human individuals. As for this clone: Its antigen is as yet unknown.

Regarding the study as a whole: A generally larger estimated richness was seen in naive subsets than in memory subsets.

V lost 4 bases to trimming and J lost 5 bases, with 14 bases between them. CDR1 is LNHDA and CDR2 is SQIVND in the germline V gene (reference sequence). The CDR3 totals 14 residues. Clones were sequenced by immunoSEQ multiplex PCR, and TCRdb holds only the in-frame ones, with some missing. This sample carries about 820,000 clones, nearly 95% of them seen once, and the ten largest clones take 24%. Terminally differentiated effector memory CD45RA+ cells were excluded from the naive CD8 cells, which were CD45RO-negative and positively selected for CCR7. The donors were adults (healthy and HIV-negative) with no recent acute infections or vaccinations. Adult Caucasians living in Nashville, Tennessee made up all of the donors.

The gene calls are TRBV19 and TRBJ2-5; the D is unclear. The sequence derives from a young man in good health. Sequencing was performed on naive CD8+ T cells sorted from blood. CDR3 sequence reads: CASSTDSGLETQYF. The CDR3 nucleotides are TGTGCCAGTAGTACGGATTCGGGTTTGGAGACCCAGTACTTC.